The 25 T cell receptor beta chains below all came from one sample that was sequenced in a study of T-cell memory formation after mild COVID-19. MiXCR, run by TCRdb on the 5' RACE reads, gives a single entry per CDR3 protein. Altogether under 250,000 distinct CDR3 sequences are present, 27% being singletons, with the ten largest covering 10% to 12%. Sequencing was done on a sample of PBMCs or a T cell subset sorted from them (not recorded which). All receptors derive from an adult woman who had mild COVID-19 (a few samples of this study predate the infection). Cell type and time point are not known.

The chain carries TRBV29-1 and TRBJ2-7; TRBD2 matches 7 bases. Germline CDR1 is SQVTM and CDR2 is ANQGSEA. The CDR3 has 15 residues. Germline trimming cut 4 bases from V and 2 bases from J; bases unmatched to any gene: 11. The CDR3 loop reads CSVVPASSGTYEQYF. The CDR3 region has the DNA TGCAGCGTTGTCCCCGCCTCTAGCGGCACCTACGAGCAGTACTTC.

The chain is built from TRBV5-1 and TRBJ2-5, with D possibly matching TRBD1 (6 bases). V was shortened by 5 bases and J by 1 base, with 12 bases between the two germline ends. The CDR3 contains 14 residues. Germline lookup yields CDR1 SGHRS and CDR2 YFSETQ. This chain's CDR3 is CASRVQGLQETQYF. CDR3 DNA: TGCGCCAGCAGGGTGCAGGGGCTCCAAGAGACCCAGTACTTC.

This clonotype was found a few times. This chain connects TRBV21-1 to TRBJ1-1; the table names TRBD1, a call not compared with the DNA. TRBV21-1 is an annotated pseudogene. The CDR3 covers 17 residues. The CDR3 region is CASSSEVPSGAGAEAFF. In DNA form, the CDR3 reads TGTGCCAGCAGCAGTGAGGTCCCATCAGGGGCTGGGGCTGAAGCTTTCTTT.

This clonotype came up once. The rearrangement uses TRBV9 and TRBJ2-3, with 10 positions matching TRBD2. Germline lookup yields CDR1 SGDLS and CDR2 YYNGEE. This CDR3 has 16 residues. J was trimmed by 3 bases and V by 3 bases; bases with no gene match: 7. The DNA of the CDR3 is TGTGCCAGCAGCGAAGATCCTAGCGGGGGAACAGATACGCAGTATTTT. It is translated as CASSEDPSGGTDTQYF.

This clonotype has just a few counts. The chain employs TRBV4-2 and TRBJ1-6; 7 positions match TRBD1. Looked up from germline, CDR1 is LGHNA and CDR2 is YNFKEQ. Losses at the gene ends were 4 bases for V and 7 bases for J; bases not matched to a gene: 7. This CDR3 has 15 residues. The CDR3 region has the DNA TGTGCCAGCAGCCCATTCGGGACAGAGAATTCACCCCTCCACTTT. Its translation is CASSPFGTENSPLHF.

This clonotype was observed once. The chain is built from TRBV4-2 and TRBJ1-2; the match to TRBD1 covers 8 bases. Germline V gives CDR1 LGHNA, CDR2 YNFKEQ. V was clipped by 3 bases and J by 8 bases; unmatched bases: 8. The CDR3 contains 14 residues. The chain's CDR3 is CASSHGQGGDGYTF. Here the CDR3 DNA reads TGTGCCAGCAGCCATGGACAGGGAGGAGACGGCTACACCTTC.

A few counts support this clonotype. The chain recombines TRBV7-8 with TRBJ2-1; TRBD2 aligns across 8 bases. Losses at the gene ends were 3 bases for V and 4 bases for J; bases not matched to a gene: 5. The germline gives CDR1 SGHVS, CDR2 FQNEAQ. The CDR3 contains 15 residues. The CDR3 sequence is CASSLGSGGYNEQFF. CDR3 bases: TGTGCCAGCAGCTTGGGCAGCGGGGGATACAATGAGCAGTTCTTC.

This clonotype was counted between two and nine times. The V and J genes are TRBV7-9 and TRBJ1-1; D call uncertain. V lost 2 bases, J lost 6 bases, and 4 bases lay in between. Germline V gene data show CDR1 as SEHNR and CDR2 as FQNEAQ (reference sequence). CDR3 size: 11 residues. DNA of the CDR3: TGTGCCAGCAGCTTAAGCCCTGAAGCTTTCTTT. Amino acid sequence: CASSLSPEAFF.

V usage is TRBV15 and J usage is TRBJ2-2; TRBD1 matches 8 bases. Germline V CDR1 and CDR2: LNHNV, YYDKDF (reference sequence). Trimming cost V 7 bases and J 5 bases; bases outside gene matches: 9. This CDR3 comprises 15 residues. The CDR3 sequence: CATTLDRGGTGELFF. In DNA form, the CDR3 reads TGTGCCACCACCTTAGACAGGGGAGGAACCGGGGAGCTGTTTTTT.

This clonotype was counted a few times. The chain couples TRBV4-3 to TRBJ1-1, with 8 bases that match TRBD1. Germline assignment: CDR1 LGHNA and CDR2 YSLEER. V lost 1 base to trimming and J lost 4 bases; unmatched junction nucleotides: 11. The CDR3 covers 17 residues. CDR3 residues: CASSQVRQGAGSTEAFF. The CDR3 coding sequence is TGCGCCAGCAGCCAAGTTCGTCAGGGGGCGGGGAGCACTGAAGCTTTCTTT.

This clonotype has just a few counts. The gene calls are TRBV12-3 or TRBV12-4 and TRBJ2-7, with 12 bases matching TRBD1. The CDR3 loop spans 15 amino acids. V gave up 5 bases and J gave up 3 bases; unmatched junction bases: 5. This chain's CDR3 is CASSPGTGGFYEQYF. The DNA for the CDR3 is TGTGCCAGCAGTCCTGGGACAGGGGGCTTCTACGAGCAGTACTTC.

The gene calls are TRBV20-1 and TRBJ1-1; the D is unclear. Germline assignment: CDR1 DFQATT and CDR2 SNEGSKA (reference sequence). The CDR3 is made up of 12 amino acids. Trimming removed 3 bases from V and 0 bases from J, with 5 bases in between. The CDR3 here is CSASLMNTEAFF. For the CDR3, the DNA is TGCAGTGCTAGTTTAATGAACACTGAAGCTTTCTTT.

The V gene is TRBV5-1, the J gene TRBJ2-7; D is undetermined. CDR3 size: 11 residues. Germline V gene sequence: CDR1 SGHRS, CDR2 YFSETQ. V dropped 2 bases and J dropped 5 bases, with 5 bases sitting between them. The CDR3 sequence: CASSFGHEQYF. CDR3 DNA: TGCGCCAGCAGCTTTGGACACGAGCAGTACTTC. The full variable domain, in which reference TRBV5-1 and TRBJ2-7 provide the parts outside the CDR3, is KAGVTQTPRYLIKTRGQQVTLSCSPISGHRSVSWYQQTPGQGLQFLFEYFSETQRNKGNFPGRFSGRQFSNSRSEMNVSTLELGDSALYLCASSFGHEQYFGPGTRLTVT.

This chain uses TRBV11-2 with TRBJ2-2; D assignment may be TRBD1 or TRBD2 (6 bases each). V lost 3 bases and J 5 bases, leaving 13 bases between the germline ends. The CDR3 is 15 amino acids. Germline CDR1 reads SGHAT; CDR2 reads FQNNGV. The CDR3 spells CASSFSGGRTGELFF. The CDR3, as DNA: TGTGCCAGCAGCTTTAGTGGGGGGCGAACCGGGGAGCTGTTTTTT.

This clonotype has more than one count but fewer than ten. This chain uses TRBV10-2 with TRBJ2-7; D could derive from TRBD1 or TRBD2 (6 bases each). The CDR3 loop spans 12 amino acids. CDR1 and CDR2 (germline): WSHSY, SAAADI. Trimming took off 6 bases at V and 3 bases at J, with 9 bases between the two ends. The CDR3 DNA sequence: TGCGCCAGCAGCGGGGGCCTCTACGAGCAGTACTTC. Translated: CASSGGLYEQYF.

This clonotype was seen a few times. CDR3 protein: CASSQAGDSSYEQYF. The CDR3 nucleotides are TGTGCCAGCAGCCAAGCGGGCGACTCCTCCTACGAGCAGTACTTC. J is TRBJ2-7 and V is TRBV9, with D possibly matching TRBD2 (6 bases). This CDR3 has 15 residues. V was cut by 4 bases and J by 0 bases, with 14 bases left in between. Germline CDR1 is SGDLS and CDR2 is YYNGEE.

V is TRBV6-5 and J is TRBJ1-5, with 7 bases matching TRBD1. CDR3 length: 14 residues. Trimming cost V 5 bases and J 4 bases; bases outside gene matches: 5. Germline V gene sequence: CDR1 MNHEY, CDR2 SVGAGI. The CDR3 region has the DNA TGTGCCAGCAGTCACGGGACAGCTAATCAGCCCCAGCATTTT. Residues: CASSHGTANQPQHF.

A few counts support this clonotype. The gene calls are TRBV7-9 and TRBJ2-3, with 7 bases matching TRBD2. The V gene's germline CDR1 is SEHNR and CDR2 FQNEAQ (reference sequence). V trimming: 5 bases; J trimming: 2 bases; junction bases outside the gene matches: 7. CDR3 length equals 15 residues. CDR3 sequence reads: CASSAAGTTTDTQYF. CDR3 sequence (DNA): TGTGCCAGCAGCGCAGCGGGAACCACCACAGATACGCAGTATTTT.

The chain links TRBV9 to TRBJ1-2; no reliable D call. Germline V gene data show CDR1 as SGDLS and CDR2 as YYNGEE. V lost 0 bases, J lost 6 bases, and 18 bases lay in between. The length of the CDR3 is 16 residues. The CDR3 protein is CASSVDPFEVMNGYTF. CDR3 bases: TGTGCCAGCAGCGTAGACCCCTTTGAGGTAATGAATGGCTACACCTTC.

This chain connects TRBV7-2 to TRBJ2-5; TRBD1 matches 9 bases. Germline CDR1 SGHTA, CDR2 FQGNSA. The trim removed 0 bases at V and 2 bases at J, leaving 7 bases unmatched. This CDR3 region has 17 residues. CDR3 sequence (DNA): TGTGCCAGCAGCTTAGCCGGGACAGGGATAATGCAAGAGACCCAGTACTTC. Protein: CASSLAGTGIMQETQYF.

This clonotype was observed a handful of times. This chain uses TRBV12-3 or TRBV12-4 with TRBJ2-7; a possible D gene is TRBD1 (7 bases). V was pared by 4 bases and J by 5 bases, with 15 bases between. CDR3 size: 14 residues. The CDR3 loop reads CASSWRGQSHEQYF. Here the CDR3 DNA reads TGTGCCAGCAGTTGGCGGGGACAGAGCCACGAGCAGTACTTC.

CDR3 coding DNA: TGTGCCAGCAGTCACGGACAGGGGAGAGGTGGCTACACCTTC. Amino acids: CASSHGQGRGGYTF. The chain links TRBV14 to TRBJ1-2; 9 nucleotides match TRBD1. After removal of 6 bases from V and 7 bases from J, the junction contained 9 bases not matched to a gene. The germline V gene encodes CDR1 SGHDN and CDR2 FVKESK. CDR3 length: 14 amino acids.

The chain carries TRBV20-1 and TRBJ2-3; D not certain. V was cut by 1 base and J by 5 bases, with 13 bases left in between. CDR1 is DFQATT, CDR2 SNEGSKA, per germline (reference sequence). There are 14 residues in the CDR3. In DNA, the CDR3 is TGCAGTGCTAGAGCCCCTGCAGTGGGAGATACGCAGTATTTT. This gives the protein CSARAPAVGDTQYF.

This clonotype has a handful of counts. This chain connects TRBV6-5 to TRBJ2-1; TRBD2 is a possible D gene (6 bases). The V and J ends lost 8 bases and 8 bases respectively, with 22 bases between them. The CDR3 is made up of 15 amino acids. CDR1 and CDR2 from the germline V gene are MNHEY and SVGAGI. CDR3 amino acids: CASGRRGARADEQFF. The CDR3 DNA follows: TGTGCCAGCGGGAGACGCGGGGCCCGTGCGGATGAGCAGTTCTTC.

This clonotype occurred a few times. The chain recombines TRBV7-3 with TRBJ2-7, with 7 bases aligning to TRBD2. The CDR3 length is 13 residues. Germline V gene data show CDR1 as SGHTA and CDR2 as FQGTGA. After removal of 5 bases from V and 4 bases from J, the junction contained 5 bases not matched to a gene. For the CDR3, the DNA is TGTGCCAGCAGCCCGTGGGAGGGGTACGAGCAGTACTTC. It translates to CASSPWEGYEQYF.